A selection of T cell receptor beta chains follows, all from one sample in a study of T cells in tuberculosis. Generated by immunoSEQ multiplex PCR, the TCRdb table keeps only in-frame clones and is missing some. The data show about 43,000 clones, with around 94% seen just once and about 2% held by the top ten. The sequenced material came from PBMCs. Receptors were obtained from a donor aged 10-29 years with latent tuberculosis or without tuberculosis infection. Some clones in this sample may be carry-over from other donors' samples. The CDR3 runs from the conserved cysteine through the conserved F or W. The D gene is left open where the match is weak. Size is stated for part of the rows, as once, few or many counts, or as a class when the clone is expanded.

j_gene | d_gene | v_gene | abundance | CDR3nt | CDR3aa
TRBJ1-2 | TRBD1 | TRBV6-5 | . | TGTGCCAGCAGTCCTCGACAGGGATCGGATGGCTACACCTTC | CASSPRQGSDGYTF
TRBJ1-5 | . | TRBV7-2 | . | TGTGCCAGCAGCCTGGGCTTTAATCAGCCCCAGCATTTT | CASSLGFNQPQHF
TRBJ2-2 | TRBD2 | TRBV4-3 | . | TGCGCCAGCAGCCAAGTGCCAGCGGGAGTGGCCGGGGAGCTGTTTTTT | CASSQVPAGVAGELFF
TRBJ2-7 | TRBD1 | TRBV29-1 | . | TGCAGCGTTGGTAACAGGGGGTCTACCTACGAGCAGTACTTC | CSVGNRGSTYEQYF
TRBJ1-3 | . | TRBV30 | . | TGTGCCTGGAGTGTAATAACTTCCCGCTCTGGAAACACCATATATTTT | CAWSVITSRSGNTIYF
TRBJ2-5 | . | TRBV27 | . | TGTGCCAGCAGTTTCCTAGAAGAGACCCAGTACTTC | CASSFLEETQYF
TRBJ1-2 | . | TRBV5-6 | . | TGTGCCAGCAAGAACCCCTTACGCGGCTATGGCTACACCTTC | CASKNPLRGYGYTF
TRBJ1-1 | TRBD1 | TRBV4-1 | . | TGCGCCAGCAGCCAGGGAAATGGACAGGGGGCGTTTGCTGAAGCTTTCTTT | CASSQGNGQGAFAEAFF
TRBJ2-5 | TRBD2 | TRBV30 | . | TGTGCCTGGAGTGTCCTACGGACTAGCGGGAGCCCGGAGACCCAGTACTTC | CAWSVLRTSGSPETQYF
TRBJ1-3 | . | TRBV19 | once | TGTGCCAGTAGTAGAATTCTAGGCGTTCCTGGAAACACCATATATTTT | CASSRILGVPGNTIYF
TRBJ1-1 | . | TRBV4-3 | . | TGCGCCAGCAGCCAAGTCCCAGGGGCTGAAGCTTTCTTT | CASSQVPGAEAFF
TRBJ2-7 | TRBD1 | TRBV6-6 | . | TGTGCCAGCAGTCTCGGGACAGGTTCCTACGAGCAGTACTTC | CASSLGTGSYEQYF
TRBJ1-5 | TRBD1 | TRBV30 | . | TGTGCCTGGAGTCAGGGGGGCTTGATGCCCCAGCATTTT | CAWSQGGLMPQHF
TRBJ2-2 | . | TRBV6-5 | . | TGTGCCAGCAGTTACGGACTCCCGAACACCGGGGAGCTGTTTTTT | CASSYGLPNTGELFF
TRBJ2-7 | TRBD1 | TRBV27 | . | TGTGCCAGCAGTTCCTTACAGGGGGCGGGTTCAGGCGAGCAGTACTTC | CASSSLQGAGSGEQYF
TRBJ2-1 | . | TRBV27 | . | TGTGCCAGCAGTCCCTCGACGGGGTTTGAACAGTTCTTC | CASSPSTGFEQFF
TRBJ2-7 | . | TRBV7-7 | . | TGTGCCAGCAGCTTAGGGGCCGTGGGCTCCTACGAGCAGTACTTC | CASSLGAVGSYEQYF
TRBJ2-7 | . | TRBV30 | . | TGTGCCAGATCCGGGGGACAGAGGGGCTACGAGCAGTACTTC | CARSGGQRGYEQYF
TRBJ2-7 | . | TRBV28 | . | TGTGCCAGCAGTTTGACAGCCTACGAGCAGTACTTC | CASSLTAYEQYF
TRBJ1-2 | . | TRBV28 | . | TGTGCCAGCAGTTTACCTGGGCAGTATGGCTACACCTTC | CASSLPGQYGYTF
TRBJ1-4 | . | TRBV4-3 | . | TGCGCCAGCACTGTGGGGAGGGGAACTAATGAAAAACTGTTTTTT | CASTVGRGTNEKLFF
TRBJ2-6 | . | TRBV9 | . | TGTGCCAGCAGCCCAAGATTGTTAGGGACTTCCAGCTCTGGGGCCAACGTCCTGACTTTC | CASSPRLLGTSSSGANVLTF
TRBJ1-2 | TRBD1 | TRBV19 | . | TGTGCCAGTACCCGCAACGAACAGGGGAGAGGCTACACCTTC | CASTRNEQGRGYTF
TRBJ1-3 | . | TRBV28 | once | TGTGCCAGCAGTCCAGGGACTACCTCTGGAAACACCATATATTTT | CASSPGTTSGNTIYF
TRBJ1-1 | . | TRBV30 | . | TGTGCCTGGAGTGTGCGGGTGGCAGATCATGAAGCTTTCTTT | CAWSVRVADHEAFF
TRBJ1-1 | . | TRBV11-3 | once | TGTGCCAGCAGCTTAGGGGGCACGAACACTGAAGCTTTCTTT | CASSLGGTNTEAFF
TRBJ2-2 | . | TRBV6-4 | . | TGTGCCAGCAGTCTAGACTCTGCCGGGGAGCTGTTTTTT | CASSLDSAGELFF
TRBJ2-3 | TRBD2 | TRBV4-2 | . | TGTGCCAGCAGCCAAGCGGGGGGAGGGAATACGCAGTATTTT | CASSQAGGGNTQYF
TRBJ2-7 | TRBD2 | TRBV2 | . | TGTGCCAGCAGTGATATCCGGCTAGCGGGAGAGCACCTCTACGAGCAGTACTTC | CASSDIRLAGEHLYEQYF
TRBJ2-7 | . | TRBV27 | . | TGTGCCAGCAGTCCCCCGGAGGTTCCCTGGTACGAGCAGTACTTC | CASSPPEVPWYEQYF
TRBJ2-1 | . | TRBV6-5 | once | TGTGCCAGCTCGAGGACTAACCATGAGCAGTTCTTC | CASSRTNHEQFF
TRBJ2-7 | . | TRBV11-3 | . | TGTGCCAGCAGCTTAACAGGCGCCTACGAGCAGTACTTC | CASSLTGAYEQYF
TRBJ2-2 | TRBD1 | TRBV27 | . | TGTGCCAGCACCTTAAGGAAACCGGGACAGGGGTTCACCGGGGAGCTGTTTTTT | CASTLRKPGQGFTGELFF
TRBJ1-2 | . | TRBV4-2 | . | TGTGCCAGCAGCCAAGAGGGGGGTGACTATGGCTACACCTTC | CASSQEGGDYGYTF
TRBJ1-5 | TRBD1 | TRBV18 | . | TGTGCCAGCTCACTGGGACAGCATAATCAGCCCCAGCATTTT | CASSLGQHNQPQHF
TRBJ2-1 | TRBD2 | TRBV12-5 | . | TGTGCTAGTGGTTTAATTATGCGGGCGGCGGGACTAGCGATCAATGAGCAGTTCTTC | CASGLIMRAAGLAINEQFF
TRBJ2-7 | . | TRBV6-5 | . | TGTGCCAGCAGTTACGGGACAGAGCAGTACTTC | CASSYGTEQYF